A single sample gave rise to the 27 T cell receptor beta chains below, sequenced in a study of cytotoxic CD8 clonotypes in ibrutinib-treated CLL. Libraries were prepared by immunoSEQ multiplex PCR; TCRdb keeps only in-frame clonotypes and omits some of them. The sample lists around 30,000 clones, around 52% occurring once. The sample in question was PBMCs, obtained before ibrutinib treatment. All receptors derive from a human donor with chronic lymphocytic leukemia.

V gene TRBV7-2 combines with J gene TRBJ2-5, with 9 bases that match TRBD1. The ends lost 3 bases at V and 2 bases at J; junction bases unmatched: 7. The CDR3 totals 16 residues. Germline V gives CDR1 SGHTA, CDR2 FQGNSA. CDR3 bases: TGTGCCAGCAGCTTTTCCCACAGGGGGCTGCAAGAGACCCAGTACTTC. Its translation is CASSFSHRGLQETQYF.

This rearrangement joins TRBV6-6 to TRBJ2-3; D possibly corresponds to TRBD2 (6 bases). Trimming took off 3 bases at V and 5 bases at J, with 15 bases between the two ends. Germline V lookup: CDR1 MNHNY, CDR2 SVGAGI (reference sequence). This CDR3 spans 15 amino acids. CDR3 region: CASSYMAGFGDTQYF. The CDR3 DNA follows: TGTGCCAGCAGTTATATGGCGGGGTTCGGAGATACGCAGTATTTT.

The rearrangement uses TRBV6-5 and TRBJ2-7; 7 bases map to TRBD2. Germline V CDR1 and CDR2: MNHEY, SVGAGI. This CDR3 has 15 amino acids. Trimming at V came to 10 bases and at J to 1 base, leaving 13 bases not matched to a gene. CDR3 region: CATKGGGPPSYEQYF. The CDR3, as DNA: TGTGCCACGAAAGGCGGGGGTCCGCCTTCCTACGAGCAGTACTTC.

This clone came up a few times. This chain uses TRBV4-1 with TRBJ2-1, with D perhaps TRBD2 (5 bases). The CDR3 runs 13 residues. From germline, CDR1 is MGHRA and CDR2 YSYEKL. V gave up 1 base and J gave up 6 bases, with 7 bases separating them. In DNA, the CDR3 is TGCGCCAGCAGCCAAGTTGGGAGCAATGAGCAGTTCTTC. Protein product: CASSQVGSNEQFF.

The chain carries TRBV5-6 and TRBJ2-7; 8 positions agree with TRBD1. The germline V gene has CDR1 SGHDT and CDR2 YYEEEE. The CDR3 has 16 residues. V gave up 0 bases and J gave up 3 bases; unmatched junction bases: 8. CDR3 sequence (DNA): TGTGCCAGCAGCTTGGCCGGACAGGGTTATCTCTACGAGCAGTACTTC. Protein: CASSLAGQGYLYEQYF.

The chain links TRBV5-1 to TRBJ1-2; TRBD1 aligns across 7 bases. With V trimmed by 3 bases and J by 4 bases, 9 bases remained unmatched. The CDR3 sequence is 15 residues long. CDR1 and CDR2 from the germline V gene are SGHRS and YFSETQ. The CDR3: CASSSTGMGGYGYTF. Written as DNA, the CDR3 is TGCGCCAGCAGCTCGACAGGGATGGGGGGCTATGGCTACACCTTC.

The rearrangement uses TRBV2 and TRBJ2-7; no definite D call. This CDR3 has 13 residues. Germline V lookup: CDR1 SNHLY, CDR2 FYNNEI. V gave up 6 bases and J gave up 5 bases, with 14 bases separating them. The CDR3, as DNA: TGTGCCAGCAGGGCCGCATGGGTAAACGAGCAGTACTTC. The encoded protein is CASRAAWVNEQYF.

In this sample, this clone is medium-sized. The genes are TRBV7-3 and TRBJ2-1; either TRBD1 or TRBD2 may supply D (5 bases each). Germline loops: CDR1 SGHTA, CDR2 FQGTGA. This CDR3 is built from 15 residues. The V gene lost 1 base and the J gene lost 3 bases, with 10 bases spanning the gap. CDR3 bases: TGTGCCAGCAGCTTAAGGGGGACCGACTACAATGAGCAGTTCTTC. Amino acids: CASSLRGTDYNEQFF.

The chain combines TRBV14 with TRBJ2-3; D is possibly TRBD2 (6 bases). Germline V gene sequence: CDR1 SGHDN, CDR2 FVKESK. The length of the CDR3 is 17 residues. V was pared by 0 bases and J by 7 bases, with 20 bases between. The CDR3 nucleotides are TGTGCCAGCAGCCAAGATCTTGGTGAGACTAGAAGGAATACGCAGTATTTT. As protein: CASSQDLGETRRNTQYF.

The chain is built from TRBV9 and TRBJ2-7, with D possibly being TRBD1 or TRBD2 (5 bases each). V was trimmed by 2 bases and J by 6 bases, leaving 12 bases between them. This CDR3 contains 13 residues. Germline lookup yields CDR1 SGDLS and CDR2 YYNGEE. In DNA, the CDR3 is TGTGCCAGCAGCGTGCCGGGACGAAGCGAGCAGTACTTC. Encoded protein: CASSVPGRSEQYF.

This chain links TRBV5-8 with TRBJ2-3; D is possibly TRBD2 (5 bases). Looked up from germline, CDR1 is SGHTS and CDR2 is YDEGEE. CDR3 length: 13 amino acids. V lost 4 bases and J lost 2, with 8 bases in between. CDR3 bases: TGTGCCAGCAGCGGGGAGTCCACAGATACGCAGTATTTT. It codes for CASSGESTDTQYF.

CDR3: CASSPWGEQPQHF. CDR3 coding DNA: TGTGCCAGCAGCCCTTGGGGAGAGCAGCCCCAGCATTTT. V is TRBV7-2 and J is TRBJ1-5; no clear D. The CDR3 contains 13 residues. V was clipped by 5 bases and J by 7 bases, with 12 bases between them. The germline V gene encodes CDR1 SGHTA and CDR2 FQGNSA.

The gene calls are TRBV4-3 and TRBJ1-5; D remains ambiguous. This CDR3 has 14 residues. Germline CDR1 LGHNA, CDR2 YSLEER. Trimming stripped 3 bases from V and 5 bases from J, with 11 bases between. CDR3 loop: CASSHEDGDQPQHF. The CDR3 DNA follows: TGCGCCAGCAGCCATGAGGACGGAGATCAGCCCCAGCATTTT.

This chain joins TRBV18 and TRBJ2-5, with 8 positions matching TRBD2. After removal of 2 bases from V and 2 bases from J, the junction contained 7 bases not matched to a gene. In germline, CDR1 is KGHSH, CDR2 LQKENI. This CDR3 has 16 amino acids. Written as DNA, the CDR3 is TGTGCCAGCTCACCATCCCTAGCGGGCTTACAAGAGACCCAGTACTTC. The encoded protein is CASSPSLAGLQETQYF.

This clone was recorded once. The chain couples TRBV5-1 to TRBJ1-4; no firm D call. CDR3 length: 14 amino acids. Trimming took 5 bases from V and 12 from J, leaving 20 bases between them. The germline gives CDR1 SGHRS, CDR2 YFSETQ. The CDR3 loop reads CASRRAGQVRQLFF. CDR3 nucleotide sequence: TGCGCCAGCAGACGAGCCGGCCAGGTTCGGCAACTGTTTTTT.

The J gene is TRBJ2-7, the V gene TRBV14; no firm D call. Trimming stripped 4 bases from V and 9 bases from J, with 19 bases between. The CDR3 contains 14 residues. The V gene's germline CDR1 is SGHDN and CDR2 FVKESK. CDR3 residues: CASSPQPPGLLQYF. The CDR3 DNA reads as TGTGCCAGCAGCCCCCAACCCCCTGGCTTGTTGCAGTACTTC. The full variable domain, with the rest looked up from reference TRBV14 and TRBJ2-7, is EAGVTQFPSHSVIEKGQTVTLRCDPISGHDNLYWYRRVMGKEIKFLLHFVKESKQDESGMPNNRFLAERTGGTYSTLKVQPAELEDSGVYFCASSPQPPGLLQYFGPGTRLTVT.

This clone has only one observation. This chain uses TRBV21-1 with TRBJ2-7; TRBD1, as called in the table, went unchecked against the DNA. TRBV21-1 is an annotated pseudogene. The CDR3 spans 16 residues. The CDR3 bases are TGTGCCAGCAGCAAAAGCGCGACAGGGGGCATCTACGAGCAGTACTTC. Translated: CASSKSATGGIYEQYF.

The CDR3 region is CASSLGGVFQETQYF. CDR3 DNA: TGTGCCAGCAGTCTAGGGGGAGTATTCCAAGAGACCCAGTACTTC. V is TRBV2 and J is TRBJ2-5; a possible D gene is TRBD1 (6 bases). This CDR3 has 15 residues. Per germline, CDR1 SNHLY and CDR2 FYNNEI. Trimming took off 5 bases at V and 1 base at J, with 14 bases between the two ends.

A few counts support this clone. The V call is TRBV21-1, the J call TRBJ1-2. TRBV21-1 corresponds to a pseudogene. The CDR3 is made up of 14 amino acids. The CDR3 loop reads CASSKDREGYGYTF. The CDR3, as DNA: TGTGCCAGCAGCAAAGACAGGGAGGGCTATGGCTACACCTTC.

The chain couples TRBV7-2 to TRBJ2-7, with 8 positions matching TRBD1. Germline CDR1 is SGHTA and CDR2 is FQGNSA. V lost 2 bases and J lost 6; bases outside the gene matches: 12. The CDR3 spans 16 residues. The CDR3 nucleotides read TGTGCCAGCAGCTTAACAGGACAGGGCCAGGGGTTCGAGCAGTACTTC. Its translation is CASSLTGQGQGFEQYF.

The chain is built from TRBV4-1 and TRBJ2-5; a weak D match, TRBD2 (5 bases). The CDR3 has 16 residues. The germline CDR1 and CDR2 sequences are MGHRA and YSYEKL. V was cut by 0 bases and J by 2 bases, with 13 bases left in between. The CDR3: CASSQDRWEPQETQYF. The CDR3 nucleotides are TGCGCCAGCAGCCAAGACAGGTGGGAGCCTCAAGAGACCCAGTACTTC.

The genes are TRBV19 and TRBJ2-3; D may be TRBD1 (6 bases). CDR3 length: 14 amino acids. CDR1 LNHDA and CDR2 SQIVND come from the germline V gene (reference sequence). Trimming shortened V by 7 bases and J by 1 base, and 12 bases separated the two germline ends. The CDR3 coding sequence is TGTGCCAGTACCGGACAGTTCCGCACAGATACGCAGTATTTT. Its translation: CASTGQFRTDTQYF.

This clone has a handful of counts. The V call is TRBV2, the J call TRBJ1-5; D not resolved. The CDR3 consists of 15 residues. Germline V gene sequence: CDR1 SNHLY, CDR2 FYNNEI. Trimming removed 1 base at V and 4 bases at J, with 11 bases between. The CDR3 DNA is TGTGCCAGCAGTGAAGATGACCCCATTAATCAGCCCCAGCATTTT. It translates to CASSEDDPINQPQHF.

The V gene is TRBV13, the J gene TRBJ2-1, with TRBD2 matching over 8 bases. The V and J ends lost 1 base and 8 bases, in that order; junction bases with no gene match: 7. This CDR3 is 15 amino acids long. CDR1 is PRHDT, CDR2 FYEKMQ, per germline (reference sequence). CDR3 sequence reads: CASSLESGGAHEQFF. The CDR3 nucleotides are TGTGCCAGCAGCTTAGAATCCGGGGGGGCGCATGAGCAGTTCTTC.

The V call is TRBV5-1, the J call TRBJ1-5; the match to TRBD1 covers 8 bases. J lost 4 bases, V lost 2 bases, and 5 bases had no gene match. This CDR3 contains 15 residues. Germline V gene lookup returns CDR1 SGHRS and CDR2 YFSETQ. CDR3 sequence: CASSLGQGANQPQHF. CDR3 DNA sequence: TGCGCCAGCAGCTTAGGGCAGGGGGCAAATCAGCCCCAGCATTTT.

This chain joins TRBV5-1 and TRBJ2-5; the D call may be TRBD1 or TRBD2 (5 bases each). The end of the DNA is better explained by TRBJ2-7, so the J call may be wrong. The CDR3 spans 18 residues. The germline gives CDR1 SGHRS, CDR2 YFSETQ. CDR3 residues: CASSPRGTEGLIIYEQYF. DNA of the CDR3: TGCGCCAGCAGCCCGAGGGGTACAGAAGGCTTAATAATATACGAGCAGTACTTC.

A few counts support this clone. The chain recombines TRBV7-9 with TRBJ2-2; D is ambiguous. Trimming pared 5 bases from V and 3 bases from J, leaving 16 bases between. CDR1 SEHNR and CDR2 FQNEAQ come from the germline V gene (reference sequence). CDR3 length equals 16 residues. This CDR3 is CASSASRPQDTGELFF. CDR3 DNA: TGTGCCAGCAGCGCGAGTCGACCTCAGGACACCGGGGAGCTGTTTTTT.